Below, 12 T cell receptor beta chains from the same sample are listed, as sequenced in a study of cytomegalovirus exposure and HLA in healthy donors. The primer mix had 60 Vbeta and 13 Jbeta primers. Measured with immunoSEQ multiplex PCR; TCRdb has only the in-frame clones, and not every one. The sample holds around 150,000 clones, around nine tenths seen once. Sequences were obtained from PBMCs. The receptor source for this set is a young woman in good health and CMV-seronegative.

Only a few counts were recorded for this clone. CDR3 coding DNA: TGTGCCAGCAGTGAAACCAGGACAGGGGGGGAAAAACTGTTTTTT. It yields the protein CASSETRTGGEKLFF. The chain combines TRBV6-1 with TRBJ1-4, with 10 bases lining up with TRBD1. This CDR3 has 15 residues. V lost 2 bases and J lost 8; bases outside the gene matches: 5. CDR1 MNHNS and CDR2 SASEGT come from the germline V gene.

CDR3: CASSMASYEQYF. The CDR3 DNA sequence: TGTGCCAGCAGCATGGCCTCCTACGAGCAGTACTTC. The chain uses TRBV7-2 and TRBJ2-7, with D hard to call. The CDR3 loop spans 12 amino acids. V shed 5 bases and J shed 0 bases, with 5 bases lying between them. Germline loops: CDR1 SGHTA, CDR2 FQGNSA.

The V call is TRBV2, the J call TRBJ1-5; D is perhaps TRBD1 (6 bases). There are 13 residues in the CDR3. Trimming cost V 8 bases and J 6 bases, with 14 bases left between them. Germline CDR1 SNHLY, CDR2 FYNNEI. In nucleotides, the CDR3 is TGTGCCAGCGGCACAGGGAGGGGTCAGCCCCAGCATTTT. Translated, it gives CASGTGRGQPQHF.

This chain uses TRBV21-1 with TRBJ1-5; the D call in the table, TRBD1, was not verified against the DNA. TRBV21-1 is termed a pseudogene. The CDR3 consists of 9 residues. CDR3 protein: CAGYQPQHF. CDR3 bases: TGTGCCGGCTATCAGCCCCAGCATTTT.

The chain is built from TRBV4-1 and TRBJ2-3, with 7 bases fitting TRBD1. This CDR3 has 15 residues. Looked up from germline, CDR1 is MGHRA and CDR2 is YSYEKL. The V gene end was trimmed by 5 bases and the J gene end by 2 bases; junction bases not matched to a gene: 7. The CDR3 sequence is CASSSTGLLTDTQYF. The CDR3 DNA sequence: TGCGCCAGCAGCTCGACAGGGTTACTCACAGATACGCAGTATTTT.

J is TRBJ2-7 and V is TRBV28, with D possibly TRBD2 on 5 matching bases. Germline V lookup: CDR1 MDHEN, CDR2 SYDVKM. V was cut by 5 bases and J by 0 bases, with 17 bases left in between. CDR3 length equals 16 residues. The CDR3 sequence: CASSPYSGLSSYEQYF. The DNA of the CDR3 is TGTGCCAGCAGTCCATACTCGGGGTTGAGCTCCTACGAGCAGTACTTC.

The DNA of the CDR3 is TGTGCCAGCAGTTACTCGAAGGGGAGGACTAATGAAAAACTGTTTTTT. It yields the protein CASSYSKGRTNEKLFF. This rearrangement joins TRBV6-6 to TRBJ1-4; D is perhaps TRBD1 (5 bases). The germline V gene has CDR1 MNHNY and CDR2 SVGAGI (reference sequence). The CDR3 covers 16 residues. With 0 bases removed from V and 2 bases from J, the gap between germline ends came to 10 bases.

This chain joins TRBV28 and TRBJ1-2, with D uncertain. The V and J ends lost 5 bases and 6 bases respectively, with 13 bases between them. Germline CDR1 MDHEN, CDR2 SYDVKM. The CDR3 extends over 13 amino acids. Here the CDR3 reads CASSTLPRNGYTF. As DNA, the CDR3 is TGTGCCAGCAGTACGCTGCCGCGGAATGGCTACACCTTC.

The J gene is TRBJ1-1, the V gene TRBV2; 7 bases match TRBD1. V was clipped by 2 bases and J by 5 bases; unmatched bases: 8. Per germline, CDR1 SNHLY and CDR2 FYNNEI. The length of the CDR3 is 15 residues. The chain's CDR3 is CASSERAAGGTEAFF. CDR3 DNA sequence: TGTGCCAGCAGTGAACGGGCCGCAGGGGGGACTGAAGCTTTCTTT. Full variable domain (outside the CDR3, taken from reference TRBV2 and TRBJ1-1): EPEVTQTPSHQVTQMGQEVILRCVPISNHLYFYWYRQILGQKVEFLVSFYNNEISEKSEIFDDQFSVERPDGSNFTLKIRSTKLEDSAMYFCASSERAAGGTEAFFGQGTRLTVV.

The chain is built from TRBV18 and TRBJ1-1; 8 nucleotides agree with TRBD1. Germline-derived CDR1 and CDR2 are KGHSH and LQKENI. The CDR3 runs 13 residues. V was clipped by 5 bases and J by 11 bases; unmatched bases: 10. DNA for the CDR3: TGTGCCAGCTCAACATCAGGGGGCGTCGATGCTTTCTTT. This encodes CASSTSGGVDAFF.

V usage is TRBV4-1 and J usage is TRBJ2-3; no firm D call. The CDR3 runs 12 residues. With 3 bases removed from V and 6 bases from J, the gap between germline ends came to 7 bases. Germline CDR1 is MGHRA and CDR2 is YSYEKL. The CDR3 reads CASSHARDTQYF. As DNA, the CDR3 is TGCGCCAGCAGCCATGCCCGGGATACGCAGTATTTT.

This chain links TRBV27 with TRBJ2-1, with TRBD2 matching 8 bases. Germline assignment: CDR1 MNHEY and CDR2 SMNVEV (reference sequence). The CDR3 loop spans 15 amino acids. V dropped 7 bases and J dropped 0; count of bases not matched to a gene: 5. CDR3 coding DNA: TGTGCCAGCAACCCAAGCGGGAGCTCCTACAATGAGCAGTTCTTC. Translated, it gives CASNPSGSSYNEQFF.